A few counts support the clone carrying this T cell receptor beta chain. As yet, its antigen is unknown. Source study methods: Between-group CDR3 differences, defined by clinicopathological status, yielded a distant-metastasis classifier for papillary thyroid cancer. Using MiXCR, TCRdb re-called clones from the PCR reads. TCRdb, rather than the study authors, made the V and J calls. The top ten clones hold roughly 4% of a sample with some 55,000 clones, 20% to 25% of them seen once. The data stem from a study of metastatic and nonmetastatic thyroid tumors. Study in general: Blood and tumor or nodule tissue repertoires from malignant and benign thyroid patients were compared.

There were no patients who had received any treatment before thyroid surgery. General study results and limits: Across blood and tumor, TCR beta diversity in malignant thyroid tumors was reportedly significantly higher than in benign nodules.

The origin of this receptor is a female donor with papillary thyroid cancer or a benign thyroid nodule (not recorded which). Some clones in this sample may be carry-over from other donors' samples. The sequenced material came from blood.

The CDR3 spells CATSRDLRAGVTEAFF. CDR3 bases: TGTGCCACCAGCAGAGATCTTCGGGCAGGGGTCACTGAAGCTTTCTTT. This sequence joins TRBV15 and TRBJ1-1; possible D gene TRBD1, 6 bases. Germline loops: CDR1 LNHNV, CDR2 YYDKDF (reference sequence). Trimming took off 0 bases at V and 4 bases at J, with 15 bases between the two ends. The CDR3 is 16 residues long.